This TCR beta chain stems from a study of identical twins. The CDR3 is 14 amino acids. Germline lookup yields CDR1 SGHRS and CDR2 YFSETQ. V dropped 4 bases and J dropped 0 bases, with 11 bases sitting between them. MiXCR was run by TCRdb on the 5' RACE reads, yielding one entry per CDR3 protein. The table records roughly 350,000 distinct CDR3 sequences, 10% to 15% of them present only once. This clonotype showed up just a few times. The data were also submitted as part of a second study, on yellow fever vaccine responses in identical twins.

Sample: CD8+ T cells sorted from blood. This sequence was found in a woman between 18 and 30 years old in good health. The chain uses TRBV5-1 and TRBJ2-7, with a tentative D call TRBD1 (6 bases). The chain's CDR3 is CASSVGQNSYEQYF. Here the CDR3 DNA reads TGCGCCAGCAGCGTGGGACAAAACTCCTACGAGCAGTACTTC.